The 19 T cell receptor beta chains in this list originate from one sample, sequenced in a study of blood T cell repertoires in COVID-19. Clones were read by immunoSEQ multiplex PCR, and TCRdb kept only the in-frame ones, dropping some. The sample includes around 290,000 clones, roughly nine tenths of them seen just once. The material sequenced was PBMCs or T cells enriched from blood (not recorded which). These receptor sequences come from a woman aged 40 to 49 who had recovered from COVID-19.

The chain combines TRBV5-5 with TRBJ1-5, with D uncertain. V lost 5 bases, J lost 1 base, and 10 bases lay in between. The CDR3 contains 14 residues. CDR1 is SGHKS and CDR2 is YYEKEE in the germline V gene (reference sequence). CDR3 in amino acids: CASSLPGSNQPQHF. In DNA form, the CDR3 reads TGTGCCAGCAGTTTGCCCGGGAGCAATCAGCCCCAGCATTTT.

The chain has TRBV19 and TRBJ1-1, with D maybe TRBD1 (6 bases). Germline V gives CDR1 LNHDA, CDR2 SQIVND (reference sequence). Trimming cost V 3 bases and J 10 bases, with 15 bases left between them. The CDR3 spans 13 residues. The DNA for the CDR3 is TGTGCCAGTAGTATCATGGACAGTAAGGTAGCTTTCTTT. Residues: CASSIMDSKVAFF. The variable domain in full, completed from reference TRBV19 and TRBJ1-1, reads DGGITQSPKYLFRKEGQNVTLSCEQNLNHDAMYWYRQDPGQGLRLIYYSQIVNDFQKGDIAEGYSVSREKKESFPLTVTSAQKNPTAFYLCASSIMDSKVAFFGQGTRLTVV.

CDR3 residues: CASSVASEQEQFF. The CDR3 DNA follows: TGTGCCAGCAGCGTAGCGTCGGAGCAAGAGCAGTTCTTC. The rearrangement links TRBV9 to TRBJ2-1, with unresolved D. The CDR3 runs 13 residues. Trimming removed 0 bases at V and 10 bases at J, with 11 bases between. Germline V lookup: CDR1 SGDLS, CDR2 YYNGEE.

V gene TRBV18 combines with J gene TRBJ2-7; weak D call: TRBD1 (5 bases). CDR3 length equals 13 residues. From germline, CDR1 is KGHSH and CDR2 LQKENI. The ends were cut back, 0 bases at V and 4 bases at J, with 7 bases in the middle. The CDR3 DNA sequence: TGTGCCAGCTCACCACCGGGGCCTTACGAGCAGTACTTC. Protein: CASSPPGPYEQYF.

The J gene is TRBJ2-2, the V gene TRBV19; TRBD2 matches at 9 bases. The CDR3 covers 15 residues. From germline, CDR1 is LNHDA and CDR2 SQIVND (reference sequence). J lost 6 bases, V lost 6 bases, and 8 bases had no gene match. The CDR3 spells CASRASGASAGELFF. The CDR3 nucleotides are TGTGCCAGTAGGGCTAGCGGGGCGTCCGCCGGGGAGCTGTTTTTT.

This chain joins TRBV29-1 and TRBJ1-5; D ambiguous. The V gene's germline CDR1 is SQVTM and CDR2 ANQGSEA. V was pared by 4 bases and J by 5 bases, with 12 bases between. The CDR3 extends over 13 amino acids. The DNA of the CDR3 is TGCAGCGTTGGGGCAGCCTGGGATCAGCCCCAGCATTTT. Its protein is CSVGAAWDQPQHF.

J is TRBJ2-7 and V is TRBV20-1; maybe TRBD2 (5 bases). Between the trimmed V and J ends, which lost 3 bases and 0 bases, there was a span of 12 bases. This CDR3 is built from 14 residues. Germline assignment: CDR1 DFQATT and CDR2 SNEGSKA (reference sequence). CDR3 amino acids: CSASNPGSSYEQYF. The DNA for the CDR3 is TGCAGTGCTAGTAATCCTGGGAGCTCCTACGAGCAGTACTTC.

The chain joins TRBV5-6 to TRBJ2-7, with TRBD1 matching 7 bases. V shed 4 bases, J shed 0 bases, and the junction held 7 bases outside the gene matches. The CDR3 length is 15 residues. Germline values: CDR1 SGHDT, CDR2 YYEEEE. Here the CDR3 DNA reads TGTGCCAGCAGCCTGATACAGGGGAGCTCCTACGAGCAGTACTTC. It specifies CASSLIQGSSYEQYF.

The V call is TRBV7-2, the J call TRBJ1-3, with D unclear. The germline V gene has CDR1 SGHTA and CDR2 FQGNSA. The CDR3 loop spans 15 amino acids. Trimming stripped 5 bases from V and 0 bases from J, with 11 bases between. The CDR3 nucleotides read TGTGCCAGCAGCCGCCCTCCGGGCTCTGGAAACACCATATATTTT. It encodes CASSRPPGSGNTIYF.

This clone was observed once. This chain uses TRBV12-3 or TRBV12-4 with TRBJ2-1; no definite D call. The CDR3 is 13 amino acids. The V end lost 3 bases, the J end lost 5 bases, and 8 bases lay between the germline ends. The CDR3 DNA reads TGTGCCAGCAGTTTGTTGCCTAACAATGAGCAGTTCTTC. It yields the protein CASSLLPNNEQFF.

This clone is a singleton in its sample. The rearrangement links TRBV7-2 to TRBJ2-1; 7 bases fit TRBD2. The V gene end was trimmed by 6 bases and the J gene end by 5 bases; junction bases not matched to a gene: 7. Looked up from germline, CDR1 is SGHTA and CDR2 is FQGNSA. The CDR3 has 14 amino acids. The CDR3 bases are TGTGCCAGCAGTAGCGGGTGGGTTAACAATGAGCAGTTCTTC. This gives the protein CASSSGWVNNEQFF.

In this sample, this clone turned up a few times. The genes are TRBV19 and TRBJ2-7; 9 nucleotides line up with TRBD2. Germline lookup yields CDR1 LNHDA and CDR2 SQIVND (reference sequence). The CDR3 is 14 amino acids. Losses at the gene ends were 3 bases for V and 2 bases for J; bases not matched to a gene: 2. The CDR3 region is CASSIQRGAYEQYF. In DNA, the CDR3 is TGTGCCAGTAGTATCCAGCGGGGGGCCTACGAGCAGTACTTC.

CDR3 sequence (DNA): TGTGCCAGCAGCCAAGAAGGCAGGGGAGTTGCCACTGAAGCTTTCTTT. This encodes CASSQEGRGVATEAFF. The V and J genes are TRBV14 and TRBJ1-1; maybe TRBD1 (6 bases). There are 16 residues in the CDR3. CDR1 is SGHDN and CDR2 is FVKESK in the germline V gene. Trimming removed 0 bases from V and 4 bases from J, with 15 bases in between.

This clone was observed many times. This chain uses TRBV27 with TRBJ2-2; weak D call: TRBD1 (6 bases). CDR3 length equals 17 residues. CDR1 and CDR2 (germline): MNHEY, SMNVEV (reference sequence). V was clipped by 0 bases and J by 5 bases, with 16 bases between them. The CDR3 nucleotides read TGTGCCAGCAGTTTATCGATCACAGGGATGCGGACCGGGGAGCTGTTTTTT. It encodes CASSLSITGMRTGELFF.

This clone has only one observation. The J gene is TRBJ1-1, the V gene TRBV10-3; 9 nucleotides agree with TRBD1. Germline V gene sequence: CDR1 ENHRY, CDR2 SYGVKD. This CDR3 contains 13 residues. Trimming removed 9 bases from V and 3 bases from J; junction bases left unmatched: 5. In DNA form, the CDR3 reads TGTGCCATGGGGACAGGGTCGCACACTGAAGCTTTCTTT. It encodes CAMGTGSHTEAFF.

V gene TRBV9 combines with J gene TRBJ2-2; no clear D. V lost 0 bases and J 0 bases, leaving 9 bases between the germline ends. The CDR3 covers 16 residues. The germline V gene has CDR1 SGDLS and CDR2 YYNGEE. The CDR3 DNA is TGTGCCAGCAGCGTAGGTCCAGCGACGAACACCGGGGAGCTGTTTTTT. It codes for CASSVGPATNTGELFF.

The chain has TRBV11-2 and TRBJ1-5; 8 nucleotides line up with TRBD1. Unmatched junction bases numbered 7, after V lost 5 bases and J lost 4 bases. Germline CDR1 and CDR2: SGHAT and FQNNGV. There are 15 residues in the CDR3. CDR3 region: CASSPTTGGNQPQHF. The CDR3 DNA reads TGTGCCAGCAGCCCTACTACAGGGGGGAATCAGCCCCAGCATTTT.

The chain carries TRBV5-1 and TRBJ2-5; 8 positions match TRBD1. This CDR3 contains 14 residues. Germline V lookup: CDR1 SGHRS, CDR2 YFSETQ. The V and J ends lost 4 bases and 5 bases, in that order; junction bases with no gene match: 7. CDR3 amino acids: CASSLRQGLETQYF. In DNA, the CDR3 is TGCGCCAGCAGCCTACGACAGGGGTTGGAGACCCAGTACTTC.

V is TRBV27 and J is TRBJ1-6, with D possibly TRBD1 on 5 matching bases. Trimming shortened V by 3 bases and J by 8 bases, and 14 bases separated the two germline ends. Germline CDR1 and CDR2: MNHEY and SMNVEV (reference sequence). The CDR3 runs 15 residues. CDR3 sequence reads: CASSFGGLRDSPLHF. CDR3 sequence (DNA): TGTGCCAGCAGTTTCGGGGGATTGCGGGATTCACCCCTCCACTTT.